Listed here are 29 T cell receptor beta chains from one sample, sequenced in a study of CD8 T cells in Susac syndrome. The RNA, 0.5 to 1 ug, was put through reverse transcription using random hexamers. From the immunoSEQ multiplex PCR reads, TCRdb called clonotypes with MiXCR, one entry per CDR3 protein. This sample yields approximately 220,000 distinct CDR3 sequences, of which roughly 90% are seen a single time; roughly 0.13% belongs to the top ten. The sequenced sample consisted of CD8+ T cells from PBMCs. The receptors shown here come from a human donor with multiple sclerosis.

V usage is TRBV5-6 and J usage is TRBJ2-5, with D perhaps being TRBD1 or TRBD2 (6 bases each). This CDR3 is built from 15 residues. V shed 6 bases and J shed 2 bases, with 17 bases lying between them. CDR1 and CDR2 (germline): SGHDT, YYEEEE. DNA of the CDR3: TGTGCCAGCACCTCCGTAGGAGGGGGGCAAGAGACCCAGTACTTC. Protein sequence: CASTSVGGGQETQYF.

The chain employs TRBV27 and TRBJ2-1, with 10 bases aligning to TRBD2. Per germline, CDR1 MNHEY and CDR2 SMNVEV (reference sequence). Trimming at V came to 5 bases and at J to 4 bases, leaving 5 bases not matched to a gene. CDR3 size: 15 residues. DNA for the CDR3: TGTGCCAGCAGTCCCCTAGCGGGGGTTTACAATGAGCAGTTCTTC. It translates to CASSPLAGVYNEQFF.

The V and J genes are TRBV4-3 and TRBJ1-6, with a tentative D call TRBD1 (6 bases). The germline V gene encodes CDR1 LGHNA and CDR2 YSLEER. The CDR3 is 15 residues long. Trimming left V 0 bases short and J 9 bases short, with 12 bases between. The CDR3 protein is CASSQDGGPASPLHF. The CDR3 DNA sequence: TGCGCCAGCAGCCAAGATGGGGGGCCCGCTTCACCCCTCCACTTT.

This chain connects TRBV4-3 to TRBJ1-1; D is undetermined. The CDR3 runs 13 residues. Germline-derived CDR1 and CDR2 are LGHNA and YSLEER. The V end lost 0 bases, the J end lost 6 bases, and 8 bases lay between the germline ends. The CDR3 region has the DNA TGCGCCAGCAGCCAAGAGAGGTTGGCTGAAGCTTTCTTT. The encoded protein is CASSQERLAEAFF.

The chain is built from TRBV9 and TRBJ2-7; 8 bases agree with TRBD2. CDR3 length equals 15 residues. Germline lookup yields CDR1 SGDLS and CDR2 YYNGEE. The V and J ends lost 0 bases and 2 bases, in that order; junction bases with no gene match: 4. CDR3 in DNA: TGTGCCAGCAGCGTAGGGGGTAGCGGGGCCTACGAGCAGTACTTC. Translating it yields CASSVGGSGAYEQYF.

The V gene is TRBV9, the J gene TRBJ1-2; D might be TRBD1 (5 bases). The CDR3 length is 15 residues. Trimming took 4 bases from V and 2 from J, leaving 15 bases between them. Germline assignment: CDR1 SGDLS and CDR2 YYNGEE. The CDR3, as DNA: TGTGCCAGCAGCCCGACCGGGACGGTGAACTATGGCTACACCTTC. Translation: CASSPTGTVNYGYTF. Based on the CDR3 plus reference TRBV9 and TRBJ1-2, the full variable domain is DSGVTQTPKHLITATGQRVTLRCSPRSGDLSVYWYQQSLDQGLQFLIQYYNGEERAKGNILERFSAQQFPDLHSELNLSSLELGDSALYFCASSPTGTVNYGYTFGSGTRLTVV.

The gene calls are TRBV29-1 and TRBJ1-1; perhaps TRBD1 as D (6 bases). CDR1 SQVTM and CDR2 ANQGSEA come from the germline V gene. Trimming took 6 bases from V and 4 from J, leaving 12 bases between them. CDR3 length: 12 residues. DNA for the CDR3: TGCAGCGTCCTAACAGGGCCCACTGAAGCTTTCTTT. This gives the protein CSVLTGPTEAFF.

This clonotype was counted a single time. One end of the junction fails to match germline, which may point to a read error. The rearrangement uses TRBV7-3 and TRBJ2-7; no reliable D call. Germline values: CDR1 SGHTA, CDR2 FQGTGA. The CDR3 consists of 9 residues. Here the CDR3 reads CARSYEQYF. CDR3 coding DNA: TGTGCCAGGAGCTACGAGCAGTACTTC.

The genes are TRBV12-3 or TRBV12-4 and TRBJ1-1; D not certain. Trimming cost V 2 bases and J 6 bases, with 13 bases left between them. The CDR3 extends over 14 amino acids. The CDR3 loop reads CASSLIPRKAEAFF. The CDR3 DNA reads TGTGCCAGCAGTTTAATTCCGAGAAAAGCTGAAGCTTTCTTT.

This chain's CDR3 is CASSRLTGTGELFF. The DNA of the CDR3 is TGTGCCAGCAGCCGCCTCACAGGAACCGGGGAGCTGTTTTTT. J is TRBJ2-2 and V is TRBV7-9; a weak D match, TRBD1 (5 bases). V was cut by 5 bases and J by 5 bases, with 12 bases left in between. The CDR3 has 14 amino acids. Germline loops: CDR1 SEHNR, CDR2 FQNEAQ (reference sequence).

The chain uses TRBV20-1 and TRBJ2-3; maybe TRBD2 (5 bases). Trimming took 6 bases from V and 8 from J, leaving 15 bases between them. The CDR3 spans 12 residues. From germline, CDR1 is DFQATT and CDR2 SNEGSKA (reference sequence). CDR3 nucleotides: TGCAGTGCCCCGGTAGTCGAGGGTACGCAGTATTTT. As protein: CSAPVVEGTQYF.

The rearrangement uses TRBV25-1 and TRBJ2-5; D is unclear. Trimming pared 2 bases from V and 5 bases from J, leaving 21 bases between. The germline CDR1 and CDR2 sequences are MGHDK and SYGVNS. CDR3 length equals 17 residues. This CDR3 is CASSETLRFGSLETQYF. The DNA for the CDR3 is TGTGCCAGCAGTGAAACGTTGAGGTTCGGTAGCCTGGAGACCCAGTACTTC.

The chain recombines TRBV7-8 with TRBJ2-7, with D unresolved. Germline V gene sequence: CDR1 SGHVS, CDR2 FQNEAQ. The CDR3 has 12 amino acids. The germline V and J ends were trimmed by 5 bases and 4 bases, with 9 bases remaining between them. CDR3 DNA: TGTGCCAGCAGCCCTACTGCATACGAGCAGTACTTC. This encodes CASSPTAYEQYF.

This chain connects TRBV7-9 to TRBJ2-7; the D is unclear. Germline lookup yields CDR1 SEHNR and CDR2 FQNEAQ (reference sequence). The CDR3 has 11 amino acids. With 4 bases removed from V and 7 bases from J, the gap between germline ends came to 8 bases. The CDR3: CASSWIGEQYF. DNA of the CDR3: TGTGCCAGCAGCTGGATAGGAGAGCAGTACTTC.

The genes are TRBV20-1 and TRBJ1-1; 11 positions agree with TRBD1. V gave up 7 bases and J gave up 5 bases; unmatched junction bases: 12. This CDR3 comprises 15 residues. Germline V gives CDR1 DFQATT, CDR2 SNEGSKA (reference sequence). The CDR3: CSVREGTGGFTEAFF. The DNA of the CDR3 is TGCAGTGTTCGGGAAGGGACAGGGGGGTTTACTGAAGCTTTCTTT.

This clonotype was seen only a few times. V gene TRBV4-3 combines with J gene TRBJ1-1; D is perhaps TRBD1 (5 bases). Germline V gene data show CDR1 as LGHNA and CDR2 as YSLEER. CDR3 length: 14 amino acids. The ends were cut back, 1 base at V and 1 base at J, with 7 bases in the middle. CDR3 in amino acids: CASSQVGGNTEAFF. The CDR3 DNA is TGCGCCAGCAGCCAAGTTGGGGGGAACACTGAAGCTTTCTTT.

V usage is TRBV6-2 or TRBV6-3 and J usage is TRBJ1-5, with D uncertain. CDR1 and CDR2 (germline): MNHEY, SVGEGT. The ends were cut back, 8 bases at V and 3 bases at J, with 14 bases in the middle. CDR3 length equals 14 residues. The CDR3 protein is CASRPDPLNQPQHF. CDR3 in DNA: TGTGCCAGCCGGCCCGACCCGCTCAATCAGCCCCAGCATTTT.

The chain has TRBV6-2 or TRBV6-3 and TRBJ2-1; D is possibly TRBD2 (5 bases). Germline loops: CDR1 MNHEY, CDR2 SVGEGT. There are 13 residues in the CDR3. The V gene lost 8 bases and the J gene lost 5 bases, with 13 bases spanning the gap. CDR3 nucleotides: TGTGCCAGCGGTGGAGGACCAGACAATGAGCAGTTCTTC. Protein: CASGGGPDNEQFF.

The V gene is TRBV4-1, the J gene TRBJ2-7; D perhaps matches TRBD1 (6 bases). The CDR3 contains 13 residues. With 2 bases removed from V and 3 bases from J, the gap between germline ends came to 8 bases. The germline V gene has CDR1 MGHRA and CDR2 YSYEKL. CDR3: CASSQTQGYEQYF. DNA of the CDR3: TGCGCCAGCAGCCAAACACAGGGCTACGAGCAGTACTTC.

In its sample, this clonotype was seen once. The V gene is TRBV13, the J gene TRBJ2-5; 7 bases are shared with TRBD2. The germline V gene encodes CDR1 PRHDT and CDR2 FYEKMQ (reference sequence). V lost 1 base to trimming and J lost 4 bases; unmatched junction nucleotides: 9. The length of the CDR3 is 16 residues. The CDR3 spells CASSLVAGESPETQYF. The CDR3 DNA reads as TGTGCCAGCAGCTTAGTTGCGGGAGAGTCCCCAGAGACCCAGTACTTC. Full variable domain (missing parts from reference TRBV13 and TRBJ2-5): AAGVIQSPRHLIKEKRETATLKCYPIPRHDTVYWYQQGPGQDPQFLISFYEKMQSDKGSIPDRFSAQQFSDYHSELNMSSLELGDSALYFCASSLVAGESPETQYFGPGTRLLVL.

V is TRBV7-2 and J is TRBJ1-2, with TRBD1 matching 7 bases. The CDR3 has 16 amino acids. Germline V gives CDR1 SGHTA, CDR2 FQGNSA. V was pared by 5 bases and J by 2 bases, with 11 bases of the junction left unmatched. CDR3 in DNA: TGTGCCAGCAGCGTACTGACGGGACAGCTAAACTATGGCTACACCTTC. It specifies CASSVLTGQLNYGYTF.

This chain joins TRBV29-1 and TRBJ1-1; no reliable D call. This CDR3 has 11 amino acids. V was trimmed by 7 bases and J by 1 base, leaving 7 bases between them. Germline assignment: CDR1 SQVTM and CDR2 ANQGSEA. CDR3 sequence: CSGSKNTEAFF. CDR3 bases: TGCAGCGGGTCGAAGAACACTGAAGCTTTCTTT.

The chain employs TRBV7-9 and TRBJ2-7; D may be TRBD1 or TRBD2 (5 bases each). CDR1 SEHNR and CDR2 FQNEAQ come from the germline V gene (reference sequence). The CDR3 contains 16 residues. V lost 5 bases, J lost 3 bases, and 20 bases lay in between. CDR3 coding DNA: TGTGCCAGCAGCGGAGTGGCAGGGAGTTTGGGCTACGAGCAGTACTTC. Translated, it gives CASSGVAGSLGYEQYF.

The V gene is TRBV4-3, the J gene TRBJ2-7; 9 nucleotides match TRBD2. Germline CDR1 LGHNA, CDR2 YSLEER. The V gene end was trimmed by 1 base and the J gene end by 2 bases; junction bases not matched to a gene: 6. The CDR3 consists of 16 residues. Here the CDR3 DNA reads TGCGCCAGCAGCCAAGGTATAGCGGGAGTAACCTACGAGCAGTACTTC. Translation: CASSQGIAGVTYEQYF.

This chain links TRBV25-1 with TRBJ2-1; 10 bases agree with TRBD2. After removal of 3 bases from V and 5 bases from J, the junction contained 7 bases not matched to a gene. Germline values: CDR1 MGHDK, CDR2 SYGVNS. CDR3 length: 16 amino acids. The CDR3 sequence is CASSEDTLAGNNEQFF. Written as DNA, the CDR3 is TGTGCCAGCAGTGAGGACACACTAGCGGGAAACAATGAGCAGTTCTTC. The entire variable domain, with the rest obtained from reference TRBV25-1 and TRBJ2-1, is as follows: EADIYQTPRYLVIGTGKKITLECSQTMGHDKMYWYQQDPGMELHLIHYSYGVNSTEKGDLSSESTVSRIRTEHFPLTLESARPSHTSQYLCASSEDTLAGNNEQFFGPGTRLTVL.

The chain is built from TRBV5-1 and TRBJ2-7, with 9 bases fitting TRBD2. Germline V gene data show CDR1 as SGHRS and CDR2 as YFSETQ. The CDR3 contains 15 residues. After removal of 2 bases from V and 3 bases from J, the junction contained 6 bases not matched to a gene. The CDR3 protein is CASSFSSGTIYEQYF. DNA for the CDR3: TGCGCCAGCAGCTTCTCTAGCGGGACGATCTACGAGCAGTACTTC.

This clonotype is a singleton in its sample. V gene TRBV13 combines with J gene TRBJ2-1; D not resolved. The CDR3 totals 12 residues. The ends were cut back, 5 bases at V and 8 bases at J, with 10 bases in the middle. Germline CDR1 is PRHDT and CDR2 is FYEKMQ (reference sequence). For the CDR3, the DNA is TGTGCCAGCAGCAGCCGGTGGGATGAGCAGTTCTTC. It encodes CASSSRWDEQFF.

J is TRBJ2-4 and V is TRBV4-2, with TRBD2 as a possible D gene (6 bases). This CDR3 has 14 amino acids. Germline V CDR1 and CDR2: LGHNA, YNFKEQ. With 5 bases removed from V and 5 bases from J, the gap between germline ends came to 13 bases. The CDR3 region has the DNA TGTGCCAGCAGCAAGGAGGGTGAGGAAAACATTCAGTACTTC. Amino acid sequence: CASSKEGEENIQYF.

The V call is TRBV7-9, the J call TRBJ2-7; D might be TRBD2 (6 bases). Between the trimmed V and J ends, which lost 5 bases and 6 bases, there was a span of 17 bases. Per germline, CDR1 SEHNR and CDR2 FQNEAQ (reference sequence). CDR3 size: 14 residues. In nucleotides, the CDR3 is TGTGCCAGCAGCACTGAAATTGGGGGGAGCGAGCAGTACTTC. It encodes CASSTEIGGSEQYF.